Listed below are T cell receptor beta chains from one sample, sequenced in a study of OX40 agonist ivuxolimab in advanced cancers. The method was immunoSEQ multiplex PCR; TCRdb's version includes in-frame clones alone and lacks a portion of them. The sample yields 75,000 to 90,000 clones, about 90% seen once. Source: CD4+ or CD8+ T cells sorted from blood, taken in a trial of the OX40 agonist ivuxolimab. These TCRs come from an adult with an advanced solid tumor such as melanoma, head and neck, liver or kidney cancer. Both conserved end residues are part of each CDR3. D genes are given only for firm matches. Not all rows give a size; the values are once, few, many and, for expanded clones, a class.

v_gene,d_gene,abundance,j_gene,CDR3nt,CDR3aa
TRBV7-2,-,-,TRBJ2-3,TGTGCCAGCAGCCCCCGCGGGCCCCCGGATACGCAGTATTTT,CASSPRGPPDTQYF
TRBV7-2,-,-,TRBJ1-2,TGTGCCAGCAGCGTGGGGGGCCAATATGGCTACACCTTC,CASSVGGQYGYTF
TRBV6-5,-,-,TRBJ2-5,TGTGCCAGCAGTTACTTGGGGAAGGAGACCCAGTACTTC,CASSYLGKETQYF
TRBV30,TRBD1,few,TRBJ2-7,TGTGCCTGGAGTGTAGTCACAGGGGGCTCCTACGAGCAGTACTTC,CAWSVVTGGSYEQYF
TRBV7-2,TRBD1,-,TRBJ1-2,TGTGCCAGCAGCTTAGGGTCCTGGCTGGCAGGGGGGGGCTACACCTTC,CASSLGSWLAGGGYTF
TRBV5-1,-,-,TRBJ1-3,TGCGCCAGCAGCTTGGTGGGACACCAGACTGGAAACACCATATATTTT,CASSLVGHQTGNTIYF
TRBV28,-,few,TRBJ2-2,TGTGCCAGTACCTCGTTTCTTGGAGGGCCGGTCGGGGAGCTGTTTTTT,CASTSFLGGPVGELFF
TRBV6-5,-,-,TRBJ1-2,TGTGCCAGCAGTTACTCGACCGGGAGTCTCTATGGCTACACCTTC,CASSYSTGSLYGYTF
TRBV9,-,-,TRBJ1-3,TGTGCCAGCAGCCCCTCGGGGAACACCATATATTTT,CASSPSGNTIYF
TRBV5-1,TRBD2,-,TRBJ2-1,TGCGCCAGCAGCTCTAGCGGGGGGTTCAGCTCCTACAATGAGCAGTTCTTC,CASSSSGGFSSYNEQFF
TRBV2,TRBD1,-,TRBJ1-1,TGTGCCAGAATGGGACAGGCGAACACTGAAGCTTTCTTT,CARMGQANTEAFF
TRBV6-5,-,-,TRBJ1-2,TGTGCCAGCAGTTACTCAAGAGGGGGTGGTAACTATGGCTACACCTTC,CASSYSRGGGNYGYTF
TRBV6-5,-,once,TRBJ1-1,TGTGCCAGCAGAGCCGGGGGCACTGAAGCTTTCTTT,CASRAGGTEAFF
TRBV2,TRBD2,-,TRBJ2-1,TGTGCCAGCAGTGAAGGCCTTGGACTAGCGGGGTACAATGAGCAGTTCTTC,CASSEGLGLAGYNEQFF
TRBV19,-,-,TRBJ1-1,TGTGCCAGCAACAAGGAGGGGGACACTGAAGCTTTCTTT,CASNKEGDTEAFF
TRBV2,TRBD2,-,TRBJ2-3,TGTGCCAGCAGTGCCCTCCCTCCCCCCGGACTAGCGAGCACAGATACGCAGTATTTT,CASSALPPPGLASTDTQYF
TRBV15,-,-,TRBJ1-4,TGTGCCACCAGCCTTGCAGGTGGGGGGGAAAAACTGTTTTTT,CATSLAGGGEKLFF
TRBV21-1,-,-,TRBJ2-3,TGTGCCAGCAGCAAAGTAGGCAAAACTAGCACAGATACGCAGTATTTT,CASSKVGKTSTDTQYF
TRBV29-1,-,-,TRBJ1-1,TGCAGCGTTTCGGGGAGGGCAGATCTCACTGAAGCTTTCTTT,CSVSGRADLTEAFF
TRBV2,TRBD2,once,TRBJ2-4,TGTGCCAGCGAGGCCGGGGGGGCCAAAAACATTCAGTACTTC,CASEAGGAKNIQYF
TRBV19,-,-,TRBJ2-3,TGTGCCAGTAGTCAGGGACCCCTCACAGATACGCAGTATTTT,CASSQGPLTDTQYF
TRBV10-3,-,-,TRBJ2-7,TGTGCCATCACCAGGGAGAGCTCCTACGAGCAGTACTTC,CAITRESSYEQYF
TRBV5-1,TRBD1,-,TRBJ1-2,TGCGCCAGCAGCGTAACAGGGGCAATTAACTATGGCTACACCTTC,CASSVTGAINYGYTF
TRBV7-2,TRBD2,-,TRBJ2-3,TGTGCCAGCAGCTTAAGCGGGGGGGACACAGATACGCAGTATTTT,CASSLSGGDTDTQYF
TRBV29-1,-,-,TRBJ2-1,TGCAGCGTTCTACCGACTGTCGCTAATGAGCAGTTCTTC,CSVLPTVANEQFF
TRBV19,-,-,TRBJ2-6,TGTGCCAGTACGGTACTAACCTCTGGGGCCAACGTCCTGACTTTC,CASTVLTSGANVLTF
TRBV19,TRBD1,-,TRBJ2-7,TGTGCCAGTGGACAGGGCTACGAGCAGTACTTC,CASGQGYEQYF
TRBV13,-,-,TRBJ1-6,TGTGCCAGCAGCCCCCTCGGGTCCCTCGGGTCACCCCTCCACTTT,CASSPLGSLGSPLHF
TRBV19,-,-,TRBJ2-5,TGTGCCAGTAGTATAGAACGGACCCAGTACTTC,CASSIERTQYF
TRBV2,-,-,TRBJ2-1,TGTGCCAGCAGTCGGGCCTACAATGAGCAGTTCTTC,CASSRAYNEQFF
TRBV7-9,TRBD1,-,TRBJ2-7,TGTGCCAGCAGCCGCGGACAGGGGGGTTCCTACGAGCAGTACTTC,CASSRGQGGSYEQYF
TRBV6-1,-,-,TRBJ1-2,TGTGCCAGCCAAAATACCTATCTAAATGGCTACACCTTC,CASQNTYLNGYTF
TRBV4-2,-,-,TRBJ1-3,TGTGCCAGCAGCCAACTTGCAGGAAACACCATATATTTT,CASSQLAGNTIYF
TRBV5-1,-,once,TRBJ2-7,TGCGCCAGCACCACGCGAGTTTTGGGAATGGACGAGCAGTACTTC,CASTTRVLGMDEQYF
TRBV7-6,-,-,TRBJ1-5,TGTGCCAGCAGCTTAGAGTCCTATCAGCCCCAGCATTTT,CASSLESYQPQHF
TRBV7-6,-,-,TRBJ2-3,TGTGCCAGCAGCTCTCCGGGACACAGCACAGATACGCAGTATTTT,CASSSPGHSTDTQYF
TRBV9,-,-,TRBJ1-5,TGTGCCGGACATAGCAATCAGCCCCAGCATTTT,CAGHSNQPQHF
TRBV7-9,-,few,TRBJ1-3,TGTGCCAGCAGCTTAGGGGGCTCTGGAAACACCATATATTTT,CASSLGGSGNTIYF
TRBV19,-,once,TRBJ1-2,TGTGCCAGTACCCGATCTGCAGGTGCTATGGGCTACACCTTC,CASTRSAGAMGYTF
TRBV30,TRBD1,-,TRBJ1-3,TGTGCCTGCTCCACAGGGGGTCATGGAAACACCATATATTTT,CACSTGGHGNTIYF
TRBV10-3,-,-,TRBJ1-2,TGTGCCATCAGCCCGGCCCTCTATGGCTACACCTTC,CAISPALYGYTF
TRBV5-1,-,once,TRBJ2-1,TGCGCCAGCTCCCGGGCCCAGCAGAGCGATGAGCAGTTCTTC,CASSRAQQSDEQFF
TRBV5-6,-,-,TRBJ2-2,TGTGCCAGCAGCTTCGTACAGGGAGACACCGGGGAGCTGTTTTTT,CASSFVQGDTGELFF
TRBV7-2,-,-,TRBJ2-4,TGTGCCAGCAGCCCAGATAACCCCCCTCTAAGCATTCAGTACTTC,CASSPDNPPLSIQYF
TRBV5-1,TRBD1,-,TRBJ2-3,TGCGCCAGCAGCTCGGGACAGGGCGATACGCAGTATTTT,CASSSGQGDTQYF
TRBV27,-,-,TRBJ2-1,TGTGCCAGCAGTAATTCCGCCGGTTGGGGATACAATGAGCAGTTCTTC,CASSNSAGWGYNEQFF
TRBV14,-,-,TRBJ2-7,TGTGCCAGCAGTCAAGATTCGCGCGAGCAGTACTTC,CASSQDSREQYF
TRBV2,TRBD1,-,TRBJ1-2,TGTGCCTCCTCGGGGGGCGCCGGACAGGGCAACTATGGCTACACCTTC,CASSGGAGQGNYGYTF
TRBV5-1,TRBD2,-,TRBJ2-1,TGCGCCAGCAGCCTCCTAGTAGCGGGAGCACATGAGCAGTTCTTC,CASSLLVAGAHEQFF
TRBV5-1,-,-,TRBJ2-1,TGCGCCAGCAGCTTCTTCACAGGGATGCACAATGAGCAGTTCTTC,CASSFFTGMHNEQFF
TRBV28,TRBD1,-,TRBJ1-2,TGTGCCAGCAGTTACGGACAGGGGGCGCGTGGCTACACCTTC,CASSYGQGARGYTF
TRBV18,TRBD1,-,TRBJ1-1,TGTGCCAGCTCACCGACAGGGGGCGAGGATGAAGCTTTCTTT,CASSPTGGEDEAFF
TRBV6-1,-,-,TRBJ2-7,TGTGCCAGCAGCCCGGGCCCGGGGCGCGAGCAGTACTTC,CASSPGPGREQYF
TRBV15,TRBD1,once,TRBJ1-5,TGTGCCACCAGCAGAGGGCCACAGGGGGCTGGGCAGCCCCAGCATTTT,CATSRGPQGAGQPQHF
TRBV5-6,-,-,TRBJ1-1,TGTGCCAGCAGCGCCCACACAACTGAAGCTTTCTTT,CASSAHTTEAFF